Detailed here is one TCR beta chain. One Seattle source followed patients from active infection through their disease course. Deletions cut 2 bases from V and 0 bases from J, with 17 bases between. The CDR3 length is 17 residues. Germline loops: CDR1 SNHLY, CDR2 FYNNEI. These data belong to a study of blood T cell repertoires in COVID-19. Whole-study context: The origin of the acute and convalescent COVID-19 samples was the United States, Italy and Spain. T cells, B-cell-depleted T cells, or PBMCs provided the cDNA or gDNA that served as material.

Source study methods: Estimation of nucleated cell counts was performed using reference gene primer amplification. TCRdb's copy holds only in-frame clones and misses some; the assay was immunoSEQ multiplex PCR. The V and J calls and clone size were taken over from that table, and D and trimming were inferred from the DNA. The sample lists about 180,000 clones; roughly 81% were seen once. The rearrangement uses TRBV2 and TRBJ2-7, with D possibly matching TRBD2 (6 bases). The clonotype comes from a woman of 80 years or more with COVID-19, enrolled during active disease. Material: peripheral blood. The CDR3 region has the DNA TGTGCCAGCAGTGAAAGAGAATGGGGGGAAAGCTCCTACGAGCAGTACTTC. It specifies CASSEREWGESSYEQYF.